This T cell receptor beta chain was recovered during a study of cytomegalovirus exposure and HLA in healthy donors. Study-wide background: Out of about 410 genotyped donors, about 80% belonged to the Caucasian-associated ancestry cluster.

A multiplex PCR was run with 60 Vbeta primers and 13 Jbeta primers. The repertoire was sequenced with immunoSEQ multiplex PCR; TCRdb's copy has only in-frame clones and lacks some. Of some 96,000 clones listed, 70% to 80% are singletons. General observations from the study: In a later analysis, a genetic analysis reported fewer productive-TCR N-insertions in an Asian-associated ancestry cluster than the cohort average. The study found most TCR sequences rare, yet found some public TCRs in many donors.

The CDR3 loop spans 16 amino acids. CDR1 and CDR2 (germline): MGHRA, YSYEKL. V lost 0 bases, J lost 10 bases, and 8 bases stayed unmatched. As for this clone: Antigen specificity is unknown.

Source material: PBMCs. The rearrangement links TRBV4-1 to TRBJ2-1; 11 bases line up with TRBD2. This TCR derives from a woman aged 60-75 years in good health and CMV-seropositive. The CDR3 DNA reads TGCGCCAGCAGCCAAGAAGTACTAGCGGGAGTAGGAGAGCAGTTCTTC. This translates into CASSQEVLAGVGEQFF.